What follows is one T cell receptor (beta chain) and its context. What it binds is unknown. Losses at the gene ends were 7 bases for V and 5 bases for J; bases not matched to a gene: 8. CDR3 length equals 13 residues. The data belong to a study of T cell responses to AZD1222 COVID-19 vaccine. Turning to the study itself: It was second doses at about 4 or about 12 weeks that were pooled. Study-wide findings and caveats: Donors skewed white British and female; clonal diversity was possibly underestimated. None of the repertoires were sampled until the peak T cell response had passed.

The table came from immunoSEQ multiplex PCR; TCRdb's copy has only in-frame clones and leaves some out. The sample holds 170,000 or so clones, roughly nine tenths seen once. V is TRBV12-3 or TRBV12-4 and J is TRBJ2-7, with TRBD1 matching 7 bases. This clonotype was sampled from an adult in good health. The specimen was peripheral blood, collected on day 0 of AZD1222 vaccination. CDR3 protein: CASTGQDGDEQYF. The CDR3 region has the DNA TGTGCCAGCACCGGACAGGATGGGGACGAGCAGTACTTC.